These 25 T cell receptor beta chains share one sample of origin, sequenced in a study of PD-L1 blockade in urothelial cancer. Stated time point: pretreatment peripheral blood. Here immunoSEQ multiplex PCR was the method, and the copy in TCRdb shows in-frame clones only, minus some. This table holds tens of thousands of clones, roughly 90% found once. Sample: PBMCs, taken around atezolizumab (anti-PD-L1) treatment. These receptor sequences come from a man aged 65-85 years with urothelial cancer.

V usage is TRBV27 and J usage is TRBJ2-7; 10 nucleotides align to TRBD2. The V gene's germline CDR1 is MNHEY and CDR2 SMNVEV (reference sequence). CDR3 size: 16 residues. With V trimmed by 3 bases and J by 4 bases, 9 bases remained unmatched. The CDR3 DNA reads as TGTGCCAGCAGTTTCTACGGACTAGCGGAGAAATACGAGCAGTACTTC. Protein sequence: CASSFYGLAEKYEQYF.

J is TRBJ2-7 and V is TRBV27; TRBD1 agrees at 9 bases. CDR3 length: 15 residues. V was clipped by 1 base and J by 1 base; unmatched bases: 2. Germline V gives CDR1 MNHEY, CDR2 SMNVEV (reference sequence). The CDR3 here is CASSLLGTGSYEQYF. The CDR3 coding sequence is TGTGCCAGCAGTTTATTAGGGACAGGGTCCTACGAGCAGTACTTC.

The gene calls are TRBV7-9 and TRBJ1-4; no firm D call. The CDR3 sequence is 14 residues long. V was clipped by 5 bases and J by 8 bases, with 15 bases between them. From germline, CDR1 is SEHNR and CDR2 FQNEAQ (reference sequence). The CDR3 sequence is CASSPGSGVEKLFF. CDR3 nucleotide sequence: TGTGCCAGCAGCCCGGGGTCCGGGGTGGAAAAACTGTTTTTT. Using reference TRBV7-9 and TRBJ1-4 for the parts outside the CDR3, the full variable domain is DTGVSQNPRHKITKRGQNVTFRCDPISEHNRLYWYRQTLGQGPEFLTYFQNEAQLEKSRLLSDRFSAERPKGSFSTLEIQRTEQGDSAMYLCASSPGSGVEKLFFGSGTQLSVL.

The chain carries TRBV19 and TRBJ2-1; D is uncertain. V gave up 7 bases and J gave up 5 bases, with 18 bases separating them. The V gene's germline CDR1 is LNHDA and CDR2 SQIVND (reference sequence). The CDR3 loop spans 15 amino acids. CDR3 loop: CASTLTRARDNEQFF. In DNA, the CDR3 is TGTGCCAGTACCCTGACTCGCGCCCGGGACAATGAGCAGTTCTTC.

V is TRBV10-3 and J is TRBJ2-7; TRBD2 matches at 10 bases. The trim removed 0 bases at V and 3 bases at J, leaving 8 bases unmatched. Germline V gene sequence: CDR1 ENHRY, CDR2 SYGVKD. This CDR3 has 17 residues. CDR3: CAISESVGAGGVYEQYF. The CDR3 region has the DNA TGTGCCATCAGTGAGTCGGTGGGAGCGGGAGGGGTCTACGAGCAGTACTTC.

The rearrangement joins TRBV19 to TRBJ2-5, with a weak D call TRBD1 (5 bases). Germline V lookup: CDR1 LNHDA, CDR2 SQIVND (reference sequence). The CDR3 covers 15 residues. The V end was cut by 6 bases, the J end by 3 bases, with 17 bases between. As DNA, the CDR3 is TGTGCCAGTAGAATGACCCGGACAACAGAAGAGACCCAGTACTTC. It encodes CASRMTRTTEETQYF.

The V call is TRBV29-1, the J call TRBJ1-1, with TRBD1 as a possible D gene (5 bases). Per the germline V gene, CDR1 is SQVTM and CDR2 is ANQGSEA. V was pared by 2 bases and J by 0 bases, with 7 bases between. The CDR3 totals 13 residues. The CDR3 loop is CSVEKGLNTEAFF. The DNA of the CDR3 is TGCAGCGTTGAAAAGGGGTTGAACACTGAAGCTTTCTTT.

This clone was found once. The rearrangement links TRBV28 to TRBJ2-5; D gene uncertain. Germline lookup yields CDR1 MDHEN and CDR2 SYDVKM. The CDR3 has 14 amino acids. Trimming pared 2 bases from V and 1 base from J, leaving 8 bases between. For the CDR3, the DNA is TGTGCCAGCAGTTTAGATCCTAGCCAAGAGACCCAGTACTTC. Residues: CASSLDPSQETQYF.

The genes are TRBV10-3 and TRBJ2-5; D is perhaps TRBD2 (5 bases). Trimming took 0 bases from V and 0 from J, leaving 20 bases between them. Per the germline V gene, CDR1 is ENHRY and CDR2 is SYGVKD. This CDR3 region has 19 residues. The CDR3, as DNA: TGTGCCATCAGTGAGTCGTCTCTTACTCGGGAAATGTACCAAGAGACCCAGTACTTC. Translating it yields CAISESSLTREMYQETQYF.

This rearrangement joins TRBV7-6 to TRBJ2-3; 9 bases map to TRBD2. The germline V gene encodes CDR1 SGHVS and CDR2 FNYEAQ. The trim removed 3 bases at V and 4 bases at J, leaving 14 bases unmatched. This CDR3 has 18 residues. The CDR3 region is CASSFKPAGGLPADTQYF. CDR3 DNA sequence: TGTGCCAGCAGCTTTAAGCCGGCGGGGGGGCTTCCCGCAGATACGCAGTATTTT.

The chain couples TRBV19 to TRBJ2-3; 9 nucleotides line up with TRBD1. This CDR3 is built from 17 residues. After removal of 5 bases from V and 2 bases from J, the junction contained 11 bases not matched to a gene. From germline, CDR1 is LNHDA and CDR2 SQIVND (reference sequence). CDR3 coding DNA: TGTGCCAGTAGTCTAACCGGGGACAGGGCGTTCACAGATACGCAGTATTTT. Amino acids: CASSLTGDRAFTDTQYF.

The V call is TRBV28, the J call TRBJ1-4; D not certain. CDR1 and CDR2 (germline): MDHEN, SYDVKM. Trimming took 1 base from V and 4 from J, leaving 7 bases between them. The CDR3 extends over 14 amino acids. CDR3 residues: CASSLSYSNEKLFF. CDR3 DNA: TGTGCCAGCAGTTTATCATACAGTAATGAAAAACTGTTTTTT.

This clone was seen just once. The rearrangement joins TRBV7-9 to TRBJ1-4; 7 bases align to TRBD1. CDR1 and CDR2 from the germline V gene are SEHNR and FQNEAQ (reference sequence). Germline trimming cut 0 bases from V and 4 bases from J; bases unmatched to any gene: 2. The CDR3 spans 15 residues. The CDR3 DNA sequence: TGTGCCAGCAGCTTAGCAGGGGGCTTTAATGAAAAACTGTTTTTT. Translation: CASSLAGGFNEKLFF.

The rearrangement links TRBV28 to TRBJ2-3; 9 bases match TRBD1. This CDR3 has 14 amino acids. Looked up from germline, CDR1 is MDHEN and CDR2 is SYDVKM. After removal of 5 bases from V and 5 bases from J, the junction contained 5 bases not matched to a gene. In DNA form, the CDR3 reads TGTGCCAGCAGTACAGGGGGCGTTCAAGATACGCAGTATTTT. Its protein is CASSTGGVQDTQYF.

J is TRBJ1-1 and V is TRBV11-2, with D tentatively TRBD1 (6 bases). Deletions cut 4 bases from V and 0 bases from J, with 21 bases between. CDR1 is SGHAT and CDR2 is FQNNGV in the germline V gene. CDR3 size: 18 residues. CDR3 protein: CASSYRTTGGGVNTEAFF. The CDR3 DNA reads TGTGCCAGCAGCTACCGTACCACGGGGGGCGGGGTGAACACTGAAGCTTTCTTT.

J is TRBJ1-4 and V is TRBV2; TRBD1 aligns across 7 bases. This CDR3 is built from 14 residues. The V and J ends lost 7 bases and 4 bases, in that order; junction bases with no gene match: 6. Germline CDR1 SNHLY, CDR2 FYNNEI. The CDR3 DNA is TGTGCCAGCACGCGGGACAGCCTTAATGAAAAACTGTTTTTT. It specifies CASTRDSLNEKLFF.

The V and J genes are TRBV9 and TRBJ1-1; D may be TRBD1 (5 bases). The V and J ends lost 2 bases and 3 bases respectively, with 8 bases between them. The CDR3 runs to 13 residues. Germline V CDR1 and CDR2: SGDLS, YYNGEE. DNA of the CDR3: TGTGCCAGCAGCGTCTCGACAGACACTGAAGCTTTCTTT. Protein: CASSVSTDTEAFF. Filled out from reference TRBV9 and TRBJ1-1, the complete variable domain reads DSGVTQTPKHLITATGQRVTLRCSPRSGDLSVYWYQQSLDQGLQFLIQYYNGEERAKGNILERFSAQQFPDLHSELNLSSLELGDSALYFCASSVSTDTEAFFGQGTRLTVV.

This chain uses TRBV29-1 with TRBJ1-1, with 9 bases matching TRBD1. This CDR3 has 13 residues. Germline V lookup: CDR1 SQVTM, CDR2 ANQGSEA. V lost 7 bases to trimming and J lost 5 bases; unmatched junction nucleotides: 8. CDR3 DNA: TGCAGCGCCCGGGACAGGGAAATAACTGAAGCTTTCTTT. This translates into CSARDREITEAFF.

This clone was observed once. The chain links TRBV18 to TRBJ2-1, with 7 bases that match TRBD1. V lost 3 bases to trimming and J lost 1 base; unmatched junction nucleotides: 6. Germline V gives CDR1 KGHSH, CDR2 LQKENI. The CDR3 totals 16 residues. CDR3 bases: TGTGCCAGCTCACCGGAGACAGGGTTTTCCTACAATGAGCAGTTCTTC. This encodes CASSPETGFSYNEQFF. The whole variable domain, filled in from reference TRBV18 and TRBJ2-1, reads NAGVMQNPRHLVRRRGQEARLRCSPMKGHSHVYWYRQLPEEGLKFMVYLQKENIIDESGMPKERFSAEFPKEGPSILRIQQVVRGDSAAYFCASSPETGFSYNEQFFGPGTRLTVL.

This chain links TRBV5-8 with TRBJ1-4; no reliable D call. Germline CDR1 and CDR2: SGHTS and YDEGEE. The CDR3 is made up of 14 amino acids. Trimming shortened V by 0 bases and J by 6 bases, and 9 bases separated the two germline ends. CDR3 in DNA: TGTGCCAGCAGCTTGGGGCAGAAACATGAAAAACTGTTTTTT. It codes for CASSLGQKHEKLFF.

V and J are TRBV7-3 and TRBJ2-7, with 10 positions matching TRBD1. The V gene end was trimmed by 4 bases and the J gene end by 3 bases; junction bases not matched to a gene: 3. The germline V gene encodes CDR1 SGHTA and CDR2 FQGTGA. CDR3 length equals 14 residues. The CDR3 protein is CASSSGTGDYEQYF. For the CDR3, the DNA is TGTGCCAGCAGCTCCGGGACAGGGGACTACGAGCAGTACTTC.

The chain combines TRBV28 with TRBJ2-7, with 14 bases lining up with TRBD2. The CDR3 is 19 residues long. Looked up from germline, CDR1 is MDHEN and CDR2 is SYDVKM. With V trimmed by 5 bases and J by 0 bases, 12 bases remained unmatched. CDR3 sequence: CASSLPGLAGVPSSYEQYF. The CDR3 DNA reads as TGTGCCAGCAGTCTTCCGGGACTAGCGGGAGTACCCTCCTCCTACGAGCAGTACTTC.

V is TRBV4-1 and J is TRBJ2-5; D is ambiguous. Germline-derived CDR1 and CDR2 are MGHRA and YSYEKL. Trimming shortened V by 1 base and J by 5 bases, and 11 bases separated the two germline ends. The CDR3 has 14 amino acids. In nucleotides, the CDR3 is TGCGCCAGCAGCCAAGGAGGTACGCGGGAGACCCAGTACTTC. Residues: CASSQGGTRETQYF.

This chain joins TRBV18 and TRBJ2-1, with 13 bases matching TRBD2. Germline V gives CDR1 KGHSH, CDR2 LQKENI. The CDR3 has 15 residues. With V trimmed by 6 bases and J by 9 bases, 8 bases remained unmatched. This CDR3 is CASSLGLAGAGEQFF. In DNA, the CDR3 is TGTGCCAGCTCTCTCGGACTAGCGGGAGCTGGTGAGCAGTTCTTC.

CDR3 loop: CASSLGDSELRLYEQYF. Here the CDR3 DNA reads TGTGCCAGCAGCTTAGGGGACAGCGAACTTCGCCTCTACGAGCAGTACTTC. This chain joins TRBV11-2 and TRBJ2-7, with TRBD1 identical over 7 bases. This CDR3 region has 17 residues. In germline, CDR1 is SGHAT, CDR2 FQNNGV. Germline trimming cut 1 base from V and 3 bases from J; bases unmatched to any gene: 12. The full variable domain, its missing parts supplied by reference TRBV11-2 and TRBJ2-7, is EAGVAQSPRYKIIEKRQSVAFWCNPISGHATLYWYQQILGQGPKLLIQFQNNGVVDDSQLPKDRFSAERLKGVDSTLKIQPAKLEDSAVYLCASSLGDSELRLYEQYFGPGTRLTVT.